The TCR beta chain under discussion was sequenced for a study of a mutant IDH1 vaccine in newly diagnosed glioma. On the study more broadly: Patients were started on vaccination 4-6 weeks after radiotherapy alone, or with temozolomide cycles. The earlier regimen, radiotherapy, temozolomide, or both, was most often both. General study findings and limits: Pseudoprogression appears to have had no connection to changes in top peripheral T cell clonotypes.

CDR3 length equals 15 residues. Germline V gives CDR1 SGHDT, CDR2 YYEEEE. V dropped 6 bases and J dropped 4; count of bases not matched to a gene: 10. Note on this clone: Its specificity is unknown.

TCRdb's table, derived via immunoSEQ multiplex PCR, lists solely in-frame clones and lacks some. The sample includes more than 40,000 clones, around 80% of them seen just once. Time point meaning: week 5, during vaccination. Doses of 300 ug of mutant IDH1 20-mer peptide were given with topical imiquimod. This TCR was sampled from a woman aged 40 to 55 with glioma. The genes are TRBV5-6 and TRBJ1-1; 9 bases align to TRBD1. The sequencing here drew on PBMCs, taken from a glioma patient whose treatment included an IDH1 peptide vaccine. The CDR3: CASKYRDREGTEAFF. CDR3 bases: TGTGCCAGCAAGTACCGGGACAGGGAAGGCACTGAAGCTTTCTTT.